The 32 T cell receptor beta chains below come from one sample, sequenced in a study of cytotoxic CD8 clonotypes in ibrutinib-treated CLL. Only in-frame clones appear in the TCRdb table, and some are missing; sequencing was by immunoSEQ multiplex PCR. The table lists 200,000 to 250,000 clones, roughly three quarters of them singletons. The source material was PBMCs, sampled after 12 months of ibrutinib treatment. These receptors all stem from a human donor with chronic lymphocytic leukemia.

This clone was observed a single time. The chain joins TRBV13 to TRBJ2-7; D ambiguous. The CDR3 is 15 amino acids. Per the germline V gene, CDR1 is PRHDT and CDR2 is FYEKMQ (reference sequence). V lost 5 bases and J 2 bases, leaving 16 bases between the germline ends. CDR3 in DNA: TGTGCCAGCAGCCCTATGGATAGGGTAACCTACGAGCAGTACTTC. Encoded protein: CASSPMDRVTYEQYF. The full variable domain, rest sourced from reference TRBV13 and TRBJ2-7, is AAGVIQSPRHLIKEKRETATLKCYPIPRHDTVYWYQQGPGQDPQFLISFYEKMQSDKGSIPDRFSAQQFSDYHSELNMSSLELGDSALYFCASSPMDRVTYEQYFGPGTRLTVT.

This rearrangement joins TRBV5-6 to TRBJ2-1; TRBD2 matches at 9 bases. Germline CDR1 reads SGHDT; CDR2 reads YYEEEE. J was trimmed by 3 bases and V by 1 base; bases with no gene match: 2. This CDR3 comprises 15 residues. CDR3 nucleotides: TGTGCCAGCAGCTTGACGCGGGAGGGCTACAATGAGCAGTTCTTC. Translating gives CASSLTREGYNEQFF.

The CDR3 sequence: CSVGRDVTDTQYF. CDR3 bases: TGCAGCGTTGGTCGGGACGTCACAGATACGCAGTATTTT. The V gene is TRBV29-1, the J gene TRBJ2-3; D may be TRBD1 or TRBD2 (5 bases each). Germline V gene data show CDR1 as SQVTM and CDR2 as ANQGSEA. Trimming removed 4 bases at V and 2 bases at J, with 10 bases between. This CDR3 is built from 13 residues.

The chain couples TRBV10-2 to TRBJ1-5; D remains ambiguous. This CDR3 is built from 14 residues. The ends were cut back, 1 base at V and 6 bases at J, with 10 bases in the middle. Germline V gene sequence: CDR1 WSHSY, CDR2 SAAADI. CDR3 amino acids: CASSEWKDGQPQHF. The CDR3 nucleotides are TGCGCCAGCAGTGAGTGGAAAGACGGTCAGCCCCAGCATTTT.

The chain couples TRBV12-5 to TRBJ2-2; D tentatively reads TRBD1 or TRBD2 (5 bases each). Germline V gene lookup returns CDR1 LGHNT and CDR2 FRNRAP. The CDR3 spans 17 residues. The ends were cut back, 4 bases at V and 6 bases at J, with 21 bases in the middle. CDR3 sequence: CASGSAPGTNPPGELFF. CDR3 DNA: TGTGCTAGTGGTTCCGCTCCTGGGACGAATCCACCCGGGGAGCTGTTTTTT.

The rearrangement uses TRBV5-4 and TRBJ2-3; D is unclear. The CDR3 is 17 amino acids. The V gene's germline CDR1 is SGHNT and CDR2 YYREEE (reference sequence). V lost 0 bases to trimming and J lost 0 bases, with 14 bases between them. The CDR3 reads CASSLALGRLSTDTQYF. The CDR3 coding sequence is TGTGCCAGCAGCTTGGCCCTCGGCAGGCTAAGCACAGATACGCAGTATTTT.

This sequence joins TRBV15 and TRBJ1-2; D gene unclear. This CDR3 spans 12 amino acids. V lost 5 bases to trimming and J lost 7 bases, with 11 bases between them. Germline values: CDR1 LNHNV, CDR2 YYDKDF (reference sequence). The CDR3 reads CATSGEYSGYTF. The CDR3 nucleotides are TGTGCCACCAGCGGGGAATACAGTGGCTACACCTTC. The entire variable domain, with the rest obtained from reference TRBV15 and TRBJ1-2, is as follows: DAMVIQNPRYQVTQFGKPVTLSCSQTLNHNVMYWYQQKSSQAPKLLFHYYDKDFNNEADTPDNFQSRRPNTSFCFLDIRSPGLGDTAMYLCATSGEYSGYTFGSGTRLTVV.

The chain recombines TRBV5-4 with TRBJ1-1, with a possible D match to TRBD1 (5 bases). Germline CDR1 and CDR2: SGHNT and YYREEE (reference sequence). The CDR3 loop spans 13 amino acids. V lost 4 bases and J 4 bases, leaving 11 bases between the germline ends. This chain's CDR3 is CASSRQGSTEAFF. The CDR3 DNA sequence: TGTGCCAGCAGCAGGCAGGGTAGCACTGAAGCTTTCTTT.

The chain links TRBV5-4 to TRBJ1-1; 8 bases are a match to TRBD1. CDR3 length equals 16 residues. V lost 3 bases to trimming and J lost 3 bases; unmatched junction nucleotides: 10. Germline V gene data show CDR1 as SGHNT and CDR2 as YYREEE (reference sequence). This CDR3 reads CASSSLSRTGHTEAFF. CDR3 nucleotides: TGTGCCAGCAGCTCCCTTTCCCGGACAGGGCACACTGAAGCTTTCTTT.

There are a few counts of this clone. This sample includes further DNA sequences coding for the same CDR3. The V and J genes are TRBV5-1 and TRBJ2-1; 7 bases line up with TRBD1. The CDR3 extends over 13 amino acids. The ends lost 2 bases at V and 7 bases at J; junction bases unmatched: 3. CDR1 is SGHRS, CDR2 YFSETQ, per germline. CDR3: CASSLVQGNEQFF. The CDR3 DNA reads TGCGCCAGCAGCTTAGTACAGGGGAATGAGCAGTTCTTC.

The J gene is TRBJ1-5, the V gene TRBV5-8; no firm D call. The CDR3 covers 12 residues. Germline V lookup: CDR1 SGHTS, CDR2 YDEGEE. V lost 2 bases and J 6 bases, leaving 6 bases between the germline ends. CDR3 in amino acids: CASSLKVQPQHF. The CDR3 DNA sequence: TGTGCCAGCAGCTTAAAGGTTCAGCCCCAGCATTTT.

The chain recombines TRBV9 with TRBJ1-1; no clear D gene. CDR1 and CDR2 from the germline V gene are SGDLS and YYNGEE. The V and J ends lost 1 base and 2 bases respectively, with 9 bases between them. CDR3 length: 14 amino acids. The CDR3 sequence is CASSVNNGNTEAFF. CDR3 nucleotides: TGTGCCAGCAGCGTAAATAACGGAAACACTGAAGCTTTCTTT.

The chain joins TRBV2 to TRBJ2-5; D is perhaps TRBD1 (5 bases). Germline V gene lookup returns CDR1 SNHLY and CDR2 FYNNEI. The CDR3 spans 17 residues. Between the trimmed V and J ends, which lost 4 bases and 4 bases, there was a span of 22 bases. The CDR3 DNA reads as TGTGCCAGCAGTGGAAGCCCCCTTACAGGTTTGAGAGAGACCCAGTACTTC. This sequence encodes CASSGSPLTGLRETQYF.

This chain uses TRBV9 with TRBJ2-5; no definite D call. CDR1 is SGDLS, CDR2 YYNGEE, per germline. The CDR3 has 13 amino acids. V shed 0 bases and J shed 2 bases, with 5 bases lying between them. CDR3 bases: TGTGCCAGCAGCGTAGGTCGGCAAGAGACCCAGTACTTC. It translates to CASSVGRQETQYF.

The chain employs TRBV30 and TRBJ2-3, with 8 bases aligning to TRBD2. Looked up from germline, CDR1 is GTSNPN and CDR2 is SVGIG (reference sequence). V was clipped by 0 bases and J by 3 bases; unmatched bases: 8. This CDR3 has 16 amino acids. CDR3 region: CAWSVFPRGGTDTQYF. The CDR3 nucleotides are TGTGCCTGGAGTGTATTCCCCCGGGGGGGGACAGATACGCAGTATTTT.

The V and J genes are TRBV7-3 and TRBJ2-1; D not resolved. CDR1 SGHTA and CDR2 FQGTGA come from the germline V gene. The ends were cut back, 0 bases at V and 8 bases at J, with 11 bases in the middle. The CDR3 extends over 14 amino acids. The chain's CDR3 is CASSLTGSWDEQFF. In DNA, the CDR3 is TGTGCCAGCAGCTTAACAGGAAGTTGGGATGAGCAGTTCTTC.

The chain links TRBV2 to TRBJ1-4, with D unclear. The V end lost 4 bases, the J end lost 1 base, and 16 bases lay between the germline ends. CDR1 and CDR2 (germline): SNHLY, FYNNEI. This CDR3 has 17 residues. CDR3 nucleotide sequence: TGTGCCAGCAGTGGGGAACAAGCACGAGGAACTAATGAAAAACTGTTTTTT. Encoded protein: CASSGEQARGTNEKLFF.

CDR3 DNA sequence: TGTGCCTGGAGTGTATTCGTGGGGTGGAATTCACCCCTCCACTTT. Translated, it gives CAWSVFVGWNSPLHF. The chain uses TRBV30 and TRBJ1-6, with D unresolved. CDR3 length equals 15 residues. Between the trimmed V and J ends, which lost 0 bases and 7 bases, there was a span of 13 bases. CDR1 is GTSNPN, CDR2 SVGIG, per germline (reference sequence).

The V gene is TRBV18, the J gene TRBJ1-3; D might be TRBD1 (6 bases). The ends were cut back, 4 bases at V and 0 bases at J, with 16 bases in the middle. Germline V gene lookup returns CDR1 KGHSH and CDR2 LQKENI. The CDR3 contains 17 residues. The CDR3 region has the DNA TGTGCCAGCTCACGGGGTGGACAGTTCTTCTCTGGAAACACCATATATTTT. Translation: CASSRGGQFFSGNTIYF.

V is TRBV2 and J is TRBJ2-1; TRBD2 agrees at 7 bases. J lost 11 bases, V lost 3 bases, and 10 bases had no gene match. This CDR3 is built from 14 residues. The germline CDR1 and CDR2 sequences are SNHLY and FYNNEI. For the CDR3, the DNA is TGTGCCAGCAGTGACTTAGCGGGTCAGGTAAAGCAGTTCTTC. Protein sequence: CASSDLAGQVKQFF. Based on the CDR3 plus reference TRBV2 and TRBJ2-1, the full variable domain is EPEVTQTPSHQVTQMGQEVILRCVPISNHLYFYWYRQILGQKVEFLVSFYNNEISEKSEIFDDQFSVERPDGSNFTLKIRSTKLEDSAMYFCASSDLAGQVKQFFGPGTRLTVL.

V gene TRBV9 combines with J gene TRBJ2-7; 14 bases line up with TRBD2. The V and J ends lost 3 bases and 1 base, in that order; junction bases with no gene match: 6. The CDR3 totals 17 residues. The germline V gene has CDR1 SGDLS and CDR2 YYNGEE. The CDR3 here is CASSGGTSGSRSYEQYF. The CDR3 nucleotides are TGTGCCAGCAGCGGGGGGACTAGCGGGAGTAGATCCTACGAGCAGTACTTC.

The DNA for the CDR3 is TGTGCCAGCAGTGACTACAGGGTTGATGGCTACACCTTC. Protein: CASSDYRVDGYTF. The chain has TRBV2 and TRBJ1-2; TRBD1 is a possible D gene (6 bases). V dropped 3 bases and J dropped 6 bases, with 11 bases sitting between them. This CDR3 has 13 residues. From germline, CDR1 is SNHLY and CDR2 FYNNEI.

The V call is TRBV19, the J call TRBJ2-6, with D possibly TRBD2 on 6 matching bases. The germline gives CDR1 LNHDA, CDR2 SQIVND (reference sequence). V was pared by 3 bases and J by 3 bases, with 9 bases between. The CDR3 is 15 amino acids. CDR3 residues: CASSIPGGGANVLTF. DNA for the CDR3: TGTGCCAGTAGTATCCCCGGGGGTGGGGCCAACGTCCTGACTTTC.

The chain has TRBV7-9 and TRBJ1-6; D is perhaps TRBD1 (6 bases). Germline CDR1 reads SEHNR; CDR2 reads FQNEAQ (reference sequence). There are 15 residues in the CDR3. Trimming left V 0 bases short and J 6 bases short, with 9 bases between. CDR3 sequence (DNA): TGTGCCAGCAGCTTAGCGGGGACAAGTAATTCACCCCTCCACTTT. Encoded protein: CASSLAGTSNSPLHF.

The rearrangement joins TRBV15 to TRBJ2-3; D may be TRBD2 (5 bases). Trimming removed 5 bases from V and 8 bases from J, with 11 bases in between. Germline V gene data show CDR1 as LNHNV and CDR2 as YYDKDF (reference sequence). CDR3 length: 12 residues. The CDR3 DNA reads TGTGCCACCAGCGTTAGCGACGGTACGCAGTATTTT. Protein sequence: CATSVSDGTQYF.

Here the CDR3 DNA reads TGTGCCAGCAGCCGAGGCCCCCAAGAGCAGTACTTC. Its protein product is CASSRGPQEQYF. This chain links TRBV13 with TRBJ2-7; D uncertain. Germline CDR1 and CDR2: PRHDT and FYEKMQ (reference sequence). This CDR3 comprises 12 residues. The V end was cut by 5 bases, the J end by 7 bases, with 12 bases between.

In this sample, this clone turned up once. V gene TRBV5-1 combines with J gene TRBJ2-3, with 9 bases matching TRBD2. The length of the CDR3 is 14 residues. V shed 0 bases, J shed 5 bases, and the junction held 1 base outside the gene matches. Germline V gene data show CDR1 as SGHRS and CDR2 as YFSETQ. In DNA form, the CDR3 reads TGCGCCAGCAGCTTGGCGACTAGCGGAGATACGCAGTATTTT. This codes for CASSLATSGDTQYF.

This chain connects TRBV28 to TRBJ2-7; tentatively, D is TRBD1 (6 bases). The CDR3 sequence is 15 residues long. The germline V gene has CDR1 MDHEN and CDR2 SYDVKM. With 5 bases removed from V and 4 bases from J, the gap between germline ends came to 18 bases. The CDR3, as DNA: TGTGCCAGCAGTCTATACAGGGCGCCGAGGTACGAGCAGTACTTC. Translating it yields CASSLYRAPRYEQYF.

V and J are TRBV30 and TRBJ2-3, with 8 positions matching TRBD2. From germline, CDR1 is GTSNPN and CDR2 SVGIG (reference sequence). The CDR3 is made up of 15 amino acids. V shed 2 bases, J shed 0 bases, and the junction held 4 bases outside the gene matches. DNA of the CDR3: TGTGCCTGGAGTAAACCGGGGGGGAGCACAGATACGCAGTATTTT. Translating it yields CAWSKPGGSTDTQYF.

The chain has TRBV5-1 and TRBJ1-1; D is possibly TRBD1 (5 bases). Trimming took off 4 bases at V and 3 bases at J, with 7 bases between the two ends. This CDR3 has 12 residues. Germline CDR1 and CDR2: SGHRS and YFSETQ. Here the CDR3 reads CASSLGDTEAFF. In DNA, the CDR3 is TGCGCCAGCAGCCTAGGGGACACTGAAGCTTTCTTT.

The chain joins TRBV5-4 to TRBJ2-1, with TRBD1 matching over 7 bases. This CDR3 contains 15 residues. V trimming: 0 bases; J trimming: 3 bases; junction bases outside the gene matches: 3. CDR1 is SGHNT, CDR2 YYREEE, per germline (reference sequence). Here the CDR3 reads CASSLGDSLYNEQFF. The CDR3 DNA is TGTGCCAGCAGCTTGGGGGACAGCCTCTACAATGAGCAGTTCTTC.

The chain has TRBV11-1 and TRBJ1-1; D gene uncertain. The V end lost 1 base, the J end lost 7 bases, and 10 bases lay between the germline ends. This CDR3 has 13 residues. CDR1 and CDR2 from the germline V gene are SGHAT and FQDESV (reference sequence). CDR3: CASSLVREDEAFF. DNA of the CDR3: TGTGCCAGCAGCTTAGTCCGGGAAGATGAAGCTTTCTTT.